The T cell receptor (beta chain) described here comes from a study of human T cells and chemical hapten exposure. CDR3 length equals 13 residues. Germline values: CDR1 SGHVS, CDR2 FNYEAQ. Trimming shortened V by 3 bases and J by 5 bases, and 8 bases separated the two germline ends. This clonotype appeared many times. One entry per CDR3 protein, called by TCRdb with MiXCR from the RACE reads. Among under 75,000 distinct CDR3 sequences listed, about 8% were seen once. Time point here: patch test 2, 6 weeks after DPC sensitization. Treatment denoted: therapeutic diphenylcyclopropenone sensitization with weekly scalp DPC. Drawing of blood took place ahead of applying each patch test.

The specimen was whole blood, collected in connection with sensitization to the hapten diphenylcyclopropenone (DPC). V usage is TRBV7-6 and J usage is TRBJ1-5, with D unresolved. This sequence originates from a woman aged 50 to 60 with alopecia areata. Some clones in this sample may be carry-over from other donors' samples. This chain's CDR3 is CASSLRRDQPQHF. The CDR3 DNA sequence: TGTGCCAGCAGCTTGAGGAGGGATCAGCCCCAGCATTTT.